The 11 T cell receptor beta chains in this list originate from one sample, sequenced in a study of CD8 T cells in Susac syndrome. Reverse transcription of about 0.5 to 1 ug RNA used random hexamers. Each CDR3 protein gets one entry after TCRdb re-called the immunoSEQ multiplex PCR reads with MiXCR. Of about 210,000 distinct CDR3 sequences in the sample, less than 95% were seen once. The sequenced sample was CD4+ T cells from PBMCs. The receptor set was obtained from a human donor with Susac syndrome.

This chain connects TRBV12-3 or TRBV12-4 to TRBJ1-5; D is perhaps TRBD1 (5 bases). Trimming shortened V by 4 bases and J by 5 bases, and 9 bases separated the two germline ends. The length of the CDR3 is 13 residues. The CDR3 reads CASSWGRDQPQHF. The CDR3 DNA reads TGTGCCAGCAGTTGGGGACGCGATCAGCCCCAGCATTTT.

The chain joins TRBV12-3 or TRBV12-4 to TRBJ2-1; 9 bases map to TRBD2. This CDR3 is built from 15 residues. Trimming cost V 7 bases and J 7 bases; bases outside gene matches: 11. CDR3 DNA: TGTGCCAGCACCAACGAAGCGGGGGGCGGGAATGAGCAGTTCTTC. Translating it yields CASTNEAGGGNEQFF.

The chain joins TRBV2 to TRBJ1-2; the D gene is possibly TRBD1 (5 bases). The CDR3 has 13 residues. Germline V gives CDR1 SNHLY, CDR2 FYNNEI. V lost 4 bases and J lost 8, with 14 bases in between. For the CDR3, the DNA is TGTGCCAGCAGTGTTGGAACAGGCCGGGGCTACACCTTC. It encodes CASSVGTGRGYTF.

The gene calls are TRBV3-1 and TRBJ2-5, with D possibly TRBD1 on 5 matching bases. Germline V CDR1 and CDR2: LGHDT, YNNKEL (reference sequence). This CDR3 is built from 14 residues. V was cut by 5 bases and J by 0 bases, with 10 bases left in between. The CDR3 nucleotides are TGTGCCAGCAGCTACCGACAGTACCAAGAGACCCAGTACTTC. Translated, it gives CASSYRQYQETQYF.

V and J are TRBV9 and TRBJ1-1; 7 nucleotides match TRBD1. CDR3 length: 13 residues. Trimming cost V 0 bases and J 7 bases; bases outside gene matches: 3. Germline values: CDR1 SGDLS, CDR2 YYNGEE. The CDR3 spells CASSVEGQFEAFF. The CDR3 bases are TGTGCCAGCAGCGTAGAGGGACAGTTTGAAGCTTTCTTT.

The chain is built from TRBV15 and TRBJ2-1; TRBD2 might be the D (6 bases). This CDR3 has 14 amino acids. CDR1 and CDR2 from the germline V gene are LNHNV and YYDKDF (reference sequence). Trimming shortened V by 3 bases and J by 5 bases, and 11 bases separated the two germline ends. The CDR3 sequence is CATSSAPGDNEQFF. CDR3 DNA sequence: TGTGCCACCAGCAGTGCCCCGGGGGACAATGAGCAGTTCTTC.

CDR3 in DNA: TGTGCCATCAGTGGGAGGACAGGCACCGCCGGGGAGCTGTTTTTT. Amino acid sequence: CAISGRTGTAGELFF. The rearrangement joins TRBV10-3 to TRBJ2-2, with TRBD1 matching 7 bases. V lost 4 bases and J lost 6; bases outside the gene matches: 8. The CDR3 loop spans 15 amino acids. CDR1 ENHRY and CDR2 SYGVKD come from the germline V gene.

V gene TRBV5-4 combines with J gene TRBJ1-2; possibly TRBD1 for D (5 bases). Germline CDR1 SGHNT, CDR2 YYREEE (reference sequence). The V and J ends lost 2 bases and 8 bases respectively, with 16 bases between them. This CDR3 has 14 residues. The CDR3 bases are TGTGCCAGCAGCTTAGCAGGGATTGGAGGCGGCTACACCTTC. This codes for CASSLAGIGGGYTF. The variable domain in full, completed from reference TRBV5-4 and TRBJ1-2, reads ETGVTQSPTHLIKTRGQQVTLRCSSQSGHNTVSWYQQALGQGPQFIFQYYREEENGRGNFPPRFSGLQFPNYSSELNVNALELDDSALYLCASSLAGIGGGYTFGSGTRLTVV.

The chain is built from TRBV2 and TRBJ2-6; unclear D gene. Trimming shortened V by 6 bases and J by 0 bases, and 9 bases separated the two germline ends. CDR3 length: 15 amino acids. Germline V gene sequence: CDR1 SNHLY, CDR2 FYNNEI. CDR3 region: CASRLQSSGANVLTF. The CDR3 bases are TGTGCCAGCAGATTACAGAGCTCTGGGGCCAACGTCCTGACTTTC. The full variable domain, in which reference TRBV2 and TRBJ2-6 provide the parts outside the CDR3, is EPEVTQTPSHQVTQMGQEVILRCVPISNHLYFYWYRQILGQKVEFLVSFYNNEISEKSEIFDDQFSVERPDGSNFTLKIRSTKLEDSAMYFCASRLQSSGANVLTFGAGSRLTVL.

V is TRBV27 and J is TRBJ2-5, with D unclear. This CDR3 is 13 amino acids long. V was shortened by 0 bases and J by 4 bases, with 6 bases between the two germline ends. Germline V lookup: CDR1 MNHEY, CDR2 SMNVEV (reference sequence). This chain's CDR3 is CASSLSTGETQYF. The CDR3 nucleotides are TGTGCCAGCAGTTTATCGACGGGAGAGACCCAGTACTTC.

This clonotype turned up a few times. The rearrangement joins TRBV30 to TRBJ2-5; 7 positions agree with TRBD1. CDR3 length: 12 amino acids. Germline CDR1 and CDR2: GTSNPN and SVGIG (reference sequence). After removal of 1 base from V and 5 bases from J, the junction contained 1 base not matched to a gene. The CDR3 coding sequence is TGTGCCTGGAGTGGCAGGGGGGAGACCCAGTACTTC. As protein: CAWSGRGETQYF. The full variable domain, in which reference TRBV30 and TRBJ2-5 provide the parts outside the CDR3, is SQTIHQWPATLVQPVGSPLSLECTVEGTSNPNLYWYRQAAGRGLQLLFYSVGIGQISSEVPQNLSASRPQDRQFILSSKKLLLSDSGFYLCAWSGRGETQYFGPGTRLLVL.